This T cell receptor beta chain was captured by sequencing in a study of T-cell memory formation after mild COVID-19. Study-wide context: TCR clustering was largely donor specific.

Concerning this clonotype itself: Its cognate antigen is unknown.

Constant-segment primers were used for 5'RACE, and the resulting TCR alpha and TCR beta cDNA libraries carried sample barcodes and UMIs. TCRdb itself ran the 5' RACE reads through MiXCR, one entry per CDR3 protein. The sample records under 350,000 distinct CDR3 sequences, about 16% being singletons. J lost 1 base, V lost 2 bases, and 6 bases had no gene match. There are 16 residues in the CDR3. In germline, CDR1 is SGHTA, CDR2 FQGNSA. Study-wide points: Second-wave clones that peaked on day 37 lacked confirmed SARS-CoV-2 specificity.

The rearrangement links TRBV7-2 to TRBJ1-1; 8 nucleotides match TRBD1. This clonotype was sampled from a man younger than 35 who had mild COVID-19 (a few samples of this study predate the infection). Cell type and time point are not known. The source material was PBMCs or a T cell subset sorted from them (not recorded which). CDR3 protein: CASSLYQGATNTEAFF. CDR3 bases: TGTGCCAGCAGCTTATATCAGGGGGCAACGAACACTGAAGCTTTCTTT.